Reported below is one T cell receptor (beta chain). The antigen remains unidentified. The sample is drawn from a study of cytomegalovirus exposure and HLA in healthy donors. Study at large: Among over 350 genotyped donors, around 80% fell in the Caucasian-associated ancestry cluster. Study-level points and caveats: Analyses of presence/absence relied on an assumption of roughly uniform sequencing depth across donors. Later analysis showed TCR association rates varying by HLA locus, highest for DRB1 and lowest for HLA-C.

The primer mix had 60 Vbeta and 13 Jbeta primers. Authors' data handling: In a later analysis, some 80 million unique TCR beta chains included roughly 11 million shared by two or more donors. Clones were sequenced by immunoSEQ multiplex PCR, and TCRdb holds only the in-frame ones, with some missing. The V and J calls and clone size were taken over from that table, and D and trimming were inferred from the DNA. The sample yields about 150,000 clones, 75% to 80% seen once. CDR1 is SGHVS and CDR2 is FQNEAQ in the germline V gene. After removal of 2 bases from V and 1 base from J, the junction contained 9 bases not matched to a gene. The CDR3 extends over 17 amino acids.

Sequences were obtained from PBMCs. The V and J genes are TRBV7-8 and TRBJ2-7; the match to TRBD1 covers 9 bases. The clonotype was recovered from a woman aged 25 to 45 in good health and CMV-seronegative. This chain's CDR3 is CASSLLSPGQGSYEQYF. CDR3 DNA: TGTGCCAGCAGCTTACTCAGTCCGGGACAGGGATCCTACGAGCAGTACTTC.